These 30 T cell receptor beta chains share one sample of origin, sequenced in a study of blood T cell repertoires in COVID-19. Sequencing used immunoSEQ multiplex PCR; TCRdb keeps in-frame clones, though not all of them. Of fewer than 120,000 clones listed, 72% are singletons. The sample consisted of peripheral blood. All receptors come from a woman aged 60-75 years with acute or convalescent COVID-19.

This chain joins TRBV6-1 and TRBJ1-2; 10 positions match TRBD1. There are 16 residues in the CDR3. The junction had 12 bases not matched to a gene; V was cut back by 4 bases and J by 7 bases. Per germline, CDR1 MNHNS and CDR2 SASEGT. CDR3 residues: CASSGSSGQGFSGYTF. The CDR3 nucleotides read TGTGCCAGCAGTGGGTCTTCGGGACAGGGGTTCTCTGGCTACACCTTC.

The chain combines TRBV11-1 with TRBJ1-1; possible D gene TRBD1, 5 bases. V gave up 5 bases and J gave up 10 bases, with 14 bases separating them. The germline V gene encodes CDR1 SGHAT and CDR2 FQDESV (reference sequence). The CDR3 covers 12 residues. The CDR3: CASSARRGGAFF. The CDR3 region has the DNA TGTGCCAGCAGCGCCAGGCGGGGGGGAGCTTTCTTT.

The CDR3 sequence is CATGGGPTDTQYF. DNA for the CDR3: TGTGCCACCGGCGGGGGACCCACAGATACGCAGTATTTT. The rearrangement uses TRBV24-1 and TRBJ2-3, with TRBD2 matching over 7 bases. CDR1 KGHDR and CDR2 SFDVKD come from the germline V gene. The CDR3 has 13 residues. V lost 9 bases, J lost 2 bases, and 4 bases stayed unmatched.

This clone was observed a handful of times. The gene calls are TRBV2 and TRBJ1-4; tentatively, D is TRBD1 (5 bases). The CDR3 has 15 amino acids. V was cut by 4 bases and J by 5 bases, with 14 bases left in between. Germline assignment: CDR1 SNHLY and CDR2 FYNNEI. CDR3 sequence reads: CASSVLGGGNEKLFF. In DNA form, the CDR3 reads TGTGCCAGCAGTGTGCTCGGTGGGGGGAATGAAAAACTGTTTTTT.

The chain uses TRBV30 and TRBJ1-2; 12 nucleotides align to TRBD1. The germline V gene has CDR1 GTSNPN and CDR2 SVGIG (reference sequence). The ends lost 1 base at V and 7 bases at J; junction bases unmatched: 13. The CDR3 sequence is 17 residues long. The CDR3 nucleotides read TGTGCCTGGAGTGCATGGAGGGGGACAGGGGGCGCAGGTGGCTACACCTTC. This translates into CAWSAWRGTGGAGGYTF.

The V call is TRBV20-1, the J call TRBJ1-4, with D uncertain. CDR1 and CDR2 (germline): DFQATT, SNEGSKA (reference sequence). CDR3 length: 11 amino acids. V lost 8 bases to trimming and J lost 0 bases, with 4 bases between them. DNA of the CDR3: TGCAGTACTCCAACTAATGAAAAACTGTTTTTT. It codes for CSTPTNEKLFF.

This chain connects TRBV21-1 to TRBJ1-1; the table's D call of TRBD1 was not tested on the DNA. TRBV21-1 is termed a pseudogene. CDR3 length: 17 amino acids. The CDR3 loop is CASSKEGQGTPNTEAFF. CDR3 in DNA: TGTGCCAGCAGCAAAGAGGGACAGGGGACCCCGAACACTGAAGCTTTCTTT.

The genes are TRBV4-2 and TRBJ2-5; 9 nucleotides match TRBD2. Per the germline V gene, CDR1 is LGHNA and CDR2 is YNFKEQ. This CDR3 is built from 15 residues. J was trimmed by 4 bases and V by 0 bases; bases with no gene match: 3. In nucleotides, the CDR3 is TGTGCCAGCAGCCAAGATGCGGGGGGGCCAGAGACCCAGTACTTC. As protein: CASSQDAGGPETQYF.

This clone has just a few counts. The chain joins TRBV30 to TRBJ1-2; 7 bases match TRBD1. Germline V gives CDR1 GTSNPN, CDR2 SVGIG (reference sequence). There are 12 residues in the CDR3. The V segment lost 0 bases and the J segment 7 bases; nucleotides outside the gene matches: 2. The CDR3 loop is CAWSVRGPGYTF. DNA for the CDR3: TGTGCCTGGAGTGTAAGGGGGCCTGGCTACACCTTC.

This clone was detected once. The J gene is TRBJ1-2, the V gene TRBV7-9, with D tentatively TRBD1 (5 bases). The V and J ends lost 1 base and 8 bases respectively, with 23 bases between them. Germline assignment: CDR1 SEHNR and CDR2 FQNEAQ (reference sequence). The CDR3 totals 17 residues. The CDR3 DNA reads TGTGCCAGCAGCTTAGAGGCGCGCCGGGACTCAGTTAACGGCTACACCTTC. Translated: CASSLEARRDSVNGYTF.

Comments on this clone: One junction end does not reproduce the germline sequence, and a read error may be involved. The chain uses TRBV28 and TRBJ1-2; D not certain. Germline V gene sequence: CDR1 MDHEN, CDR2 SYDVKM. This CDR3 has 13 residues. CDR3 DNA sequence: TGTGCCAGCAGCCTGACGCTACTGGGAGGCGGGCCCTTC. Protein sequence: CASSLTLLGGGPF.

The sample holds a few counts of this clone. The V gene is TRBV7-2, the J gene TRBJ2-1; 8 nucleotides match TRBD2. After removal of 1 base from V and 10 bases from J, the junction contained 12 bases not matched to a gene. Looked up from germline, CDR1 is SGHTA and CDR2 is FQGNSA. This CDR3 spans 16 amino acids. This CDR3 is CASSLVIAGPPKEQFF. Here the CDR3 DNA reads TGTGCCAGCAGCTTAGTAATAGCGGGGCCGCCGAAGGAGCAGTTCTTC.

This sequence joins TRBV10-3 and TRBJ2-7, with a possible D match to TRBD1 (6 bases). The CDR3 covers 14 residues. Trimming took 0 bases from V and 9 from J, leaving 15 bases between them. Germline V gives CDR1 ENHRY, CDR2 SYGVKD. This chain's CDR3 is CAISESVQGSRQYF. The CDR3 bases are TGTGCCATCAGTGAGTCAGTGCAGGGGAGTCGGCAGTACTTC.

This chain uses TRBV6-5 with TRBJ1-2; a possible D gene is TRBD1 (5 bases). The CDR3 runs 12 residues. Germline-derived CDR1 and CDR2 are MNHEY and SVGAGI. Trimming removed 6 bases at V and 6 bases at J, with 11 bases between. This CDR3 is CASRRGRDGYTF. CDR3 DNA: TGTGCCAGCAGGAGAGGCAGGGATGGCTACACCTTC.

The gene calls are TRBV2 and TRBJ2-7, with 11 bases matching TRBD2. CDR3 size: 15 residues. Germline CDR1 SNHLY, CDR2 FYNNEI. The ends lost 5 bases at V and 2 bases at J; junction bases unmatched: 5. CDR3 sequence: CASSRTSGPTYEQYF. The CDR3 bases are TGTGCCAGCAGTCGGACTAGCGGGCCAACCTACGAGCAGTACTTC.

The CDR3 DNA sequence: TGCGCCAGCAGCTTGGATAACTATAACTATGGCTACACCTTC. This gives the protein CASSLDNYNYGYTF. The chain has TRBV5-1 and TRBJ1-2, with D hard to call. The CDR3 is made up of 14 amino acids. Germline V CDR1 and CDR2: SGHRS, YFSETQ. V lost 0 bases and J 1 base, leaving 7 bases between the germline ends.

The chain joins TRBV14 to TRBJ2-7, with unresolved D. The CDR3 spans 15 residues. CDR1 and CDR2 from the germline V gene are SGHDN and FVKESK. Trimming removed 0 bases at V and 3 bases at J, with 12 bases between. Written as DNA, the CDR3 is TGTGCCAGCAGCCAAGATCCCGTTCACTACTACGAGCAGTACTTC. It specifies CASSQDPVHYYEQYF.

The gene calls are TRBV6-5 and TRBJ1-1; 9 bases line up with TRBD1. From germline, CDR1 is MNHEY and CDR2 SVGAGI. The V and J ends lost 6 bases and 4 bases, in that order; junction bases with no gene match: 6. This CDR3 comprises 14 residues. The CDR3 nucleotides are TGTGCCAGCAGAAGTCCGACAGGGGGCACTGAAGCTTTCTTT. It encodes CASRSPTGGTEAFF.

The chain uses TRBV19 and TRBJ1-2; 8 bases align to TRBD1. The CDR3 covers 16 residues. V lost 4 bases to trimming and J lost 4 bases; unmatched junction nucleotides: 11. Germline loops: CDR1 LNHDA, CDR2 SQIVND (reference sequence). The CDR3 here is CASSRGQGSGVYGYTF. CDR3 nucleotides: TGTGCCAGTAGTAGAGGACAGGGCTCGGGAGTCTATGGCTACACCTTC.

This sequence joins TRBV2 and TRBJ1-5; 7 nucleotides line up with TRBD1. The CDR3 extends over 13 amino acids. Germline V gene sequence: CDR1 SNHLY, CDR2 FYNNEI. Trimming at V came to 6 bases and at J to 5 bases, leaving 4 bases not matched to a gene. CDR3 nucleotides: TGTGCCAGCAGGGTAGACAGGGATCAGCCCCAGCATTTT. It specifies CASRVDRDQPQHF.

The rearrangement joins TRBV27 to TRBJ1-1; D not certain. This CDR3 has 14 residues. Germline V gene data show CDR1 as MNHEY and CDR2 as SMNVEV (reference sequence). Trimming shortened V by 0 bases and J by 6 bases, and 11 bases separated the two germline ends. The CDR3 spells CASSLSTTVAEAFF. CDR3 coding DNA: TGTGCCAGCAGTTTATCGACAACAGTGGCTGAAGCTTTCTTT.

The gene calls are TRBV28 and TRBJ1-5, with D possibly matching TRBD1 (5 bases). The CDR3 is 16 amino acids. The germline V gene has CDR1 MDHEN and CDR2 SYDVKM. V lost 6 bases and J 6 bases, leaving 21 bases between the germline ends. This CDR3 is CASSQNRQVLVQPQHF. The CDR3 DNA sequence: TGTGCCAGCAGCCAGAACAGGCAGGTTCTAGTTCAGCCCCAGCATTTT.

This clone has only a few counts. The rearrangement uses TRBV6-5 and TRBJ1-5; D is uncertain. The CDR3 consists of 14 residues. Germline CDR1 and CDR2: MNHEY and SVGAGI. The V end was cut by 2 bases, the J end by 4 bases, with 9 bases between. CDR3 bases: TGTGCCAGCAGTTACCGATCGGGTAATCAGCCCCAGCATTTT. Translated: CASSYRSGNQPQHF.

The chain couples TRBV3-1 (or the pseudogene TRBV3-2) to TRBJ1-2; D remains unclear. The CDR3 sequence is 12 residues long. Germline values: CDR1 LGHDT, CDR2 YNNKEL (reference sequence). V was clipped by 6 bases and J by 8 bases, with 13 bases between them. The CDR3 protein is CASSPTGSGYTF. In nucleotides, the CDR3 is TGTGCCAGCAGTCCCACCGGGAGCGGCTACACCTTC.

The chain employs TRBV5-1 and TRBJ2-7; 7 nucleotides line up with TRBD1. There are 14 residues in the CDR3. Germline V lookup: CDR1 SGHRS, CDR2 YFSETQ. With V trimmed by 0 bases and J by 5 bases, 5 bases remained unmatched. CDR3 sequence reads: CASSLDRGNDEQYF. The CDR3 nucleotides read TGCGCCAGCAGCTTGGACAGGGGCAATGACGAGCAGTACTTC.

A few counts support this clone. The rearrangement uses TRBV11-2 and TRBJ2-5; no firm D call. Germline CDR1 and CDR2: SGHAT and FQNNGV. V was trimmed by 2 bases and J by 9 bases, leaving 19 bases between them. This CDR3 has 15 residues. The CDR3 spells CASSLNPGQSRAQYF. The CDR3 nucleotides read TGTGCCAGCAGCTTAAACCCGGGTCAGTCGAGAGCCCAGTACTTC.

V and J are TRBV2 and TRBJ2-7, with D perhaps matching TRBD1 (6 bases). Germline V gives CDR1 SNHLY, CDR2 FYNNEI. The CDR3 length is 17 residues. Trimming left V 4 bases short and J 1 base short, with 20 bases between. CDR3 residues: CASSGLSRDTKSYEQYF. CDR3 in DNA: TGTGCCAGCAGTGGCTTATCCCGGGACACCAAATCCTACGAGCAGTACTTC.

This clone has only one observation. This chain joins TRBV4-2 and TRBJ2-5, with 12 nucleotides matching TRBD2. CDR3 length: 18 residues. V trimming: 0 bases; J trimming: 5 bases; junction bases outside the gene matches: 10. The germline V gene encodes CDR1 LGHNA and CDR2 YNFKEQ. The CDR3 DNA follows: TGTGCCAGCAGCCAAGATACGGGGACTAGCGGGCGCCCTGAGACCCAGTACTTC. Its translation is CASSQDTGTSGRPETQYF.

The gene calls are TRBV19 and TRBJ2-7; possibly TRBD1 for D (6 bases). V lost 6 bases and J 0 bases, leaving 15 bases between the germline ends. Germline lookup yields CDR1 LNHDA and CDR2 SQIVND (reference sequence). The CDR3 covers 15 residues. CDR3 nucleotides: TGTGCCAGTAGCCCAGGACAGATAGGCTCCTACGAGCAGTACTTC. This gives the protein CASSPGQIGSYEQYF.

This rearrangement joins TRBV4-1 to TRBJ2-7, with 10 bases lining up with TRBD2. CDR3 size: 16 residues. V shed 1 base and J 4 bases; nucleotides not matched to a gene: 7. Per the germline V gene, CDR1 is MGHRA and CDR2 is YSYEKL. In DNA, the CDR3 is TGCGCCAGCAGCCAAGGGTGGAGCGGGGGGGCATACGAGCAGTACTTC. Amino acid sequence: CASSQGWSGGAYEQYF.